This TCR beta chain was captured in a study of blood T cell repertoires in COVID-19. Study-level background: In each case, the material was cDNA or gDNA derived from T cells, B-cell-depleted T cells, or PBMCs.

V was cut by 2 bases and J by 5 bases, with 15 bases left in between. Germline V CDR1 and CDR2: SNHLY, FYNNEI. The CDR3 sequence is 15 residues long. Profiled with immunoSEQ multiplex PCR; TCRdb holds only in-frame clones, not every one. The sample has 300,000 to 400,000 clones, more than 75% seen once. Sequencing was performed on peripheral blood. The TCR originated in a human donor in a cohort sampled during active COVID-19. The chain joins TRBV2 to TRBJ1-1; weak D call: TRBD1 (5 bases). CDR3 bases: TGTGCCAGCAGTGAAACTCCAGGGAAAGGGACTGAAGCTTTCTTT. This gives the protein CASSETPGKGTEAFF.